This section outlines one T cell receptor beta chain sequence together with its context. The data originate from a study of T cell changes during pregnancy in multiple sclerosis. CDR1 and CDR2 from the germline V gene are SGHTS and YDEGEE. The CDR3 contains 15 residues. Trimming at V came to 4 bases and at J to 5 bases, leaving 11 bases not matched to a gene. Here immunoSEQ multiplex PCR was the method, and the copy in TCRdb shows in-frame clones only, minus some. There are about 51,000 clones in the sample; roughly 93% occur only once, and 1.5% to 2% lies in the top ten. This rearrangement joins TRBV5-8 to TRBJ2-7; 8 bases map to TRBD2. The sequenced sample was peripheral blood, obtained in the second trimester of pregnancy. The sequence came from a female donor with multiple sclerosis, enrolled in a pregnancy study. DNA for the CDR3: TGTGCCAGCAGCCTCTTAGCGGGGACGTTCCACGAGCAGTACTTC. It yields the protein CASSLLAGTFHEQYF.